This note documents a single T cell receptor (beta chain) sequence. Its antigen remains unidentified. The sample comes from a study of cytotoxic CD8 clonotypes in ibrutinib-treated CLL. About the research overall: The study included approximately 12 relapsed/refractory and roughly 15 treatment-naive patients; under 18 had IGHV unmutated disease. Regarding the study as a whole: Samples from sustained-remission and progressing patients were taken at different times. Against age-matched healthy donors, baseline clonality ran higher and tracked circulating CD8+ T-cell counts. Clonality grew at ibrutinib response; at progression, it decreased back toward baseline.

Clones were read by immunoSEQ multiplex PCR, and TCRdb kept only the in-frame ones, dropping some. This table has 100,000 to 150,000 clones, roughly 88% appearing once. The CDR3 totals 12 residues. Trimming at V came to 7 bases and at J to 3 bases, leaving 3 bases not matched to a gene. Germline V gene sequence: CDR1 SQVTM, CDR2 ANQGSEA. The chain links TRBV29-1 to TRBJ1-1, with TRBD1 matching 9 bases. The TCR was taken from a human donor with chronic lymphocytic leukemia. The source material was PBMCs, sampled after 24 months of ibrutinib treatment. In DNA form, the CDR3 reads TGCAGCGGGGACAGGGTGGACACTGAAGCTTTCTTT. Translated: CSGDRVDTEAFF. Supplemented by reference TRBV29-1 and TRBJ1-1, the full variable domain reads SAVISQKPSRDICQRGTSLTIQCQVDSQVTMMFWYRQQPGQSLTLIATANQGSEATYESGFVIDKFPISRPNLTFSTLTVSNMSPEDSSIYLCSGDRVDTEAFFGQGTRLTVV.